Included here is one T cell receptor (beta chain) sequence, with context. This CDR3 is 16 amino acids long. Germline V gene lookup returns CDR1 SGHRS and CDR2 YFSETQ. J lost 1 base, V lost 3 bases, and 9 bases had no gene match. The data were obtained in a study of blood T cell repertoires in COVID-19. On the study more broadly: PBMCs, B-cell-depleted T cells, or T cells were the source of the cDNA or gDNA that made up the material.

The repertoire was sequenced with immunoSEQ multiplex PCR; TCRdb's copy has only in-frame clones and lacks some. The sample carries roughly 68,000 clones, 90% recorded once. A Seattle source enrolled patients during active infection and followed them longitudinally. The sequence was obtained from a man aged 50 or older with COVID-19, enrolled during active disease. The sample taken for sequencing was peripheral blood. The chain is built from TRBV5-1 and TRBJ1-1; TRBD1 matches at 7 bases. The CDR3 DNA reads TGCGCCAGCAGCTCCAACACAGGGGCCCCGAACACTGAAGCTTTCTTT. It codes for CASSSNTGAPNTEAFF. Full variable domain (missing parts from reference TRBV5-1 and TRBJ1-1): KAGVTQTPRYLIKTRGQQVTLSCSPISGHRSVSWYQQTPGQGLQFLFEYFSETQRNKGNFPGRFSGRQFSNSRSEMNVSTLELGDSALYLCASSSNTGAPNTEAFFGQGTRLTVV.